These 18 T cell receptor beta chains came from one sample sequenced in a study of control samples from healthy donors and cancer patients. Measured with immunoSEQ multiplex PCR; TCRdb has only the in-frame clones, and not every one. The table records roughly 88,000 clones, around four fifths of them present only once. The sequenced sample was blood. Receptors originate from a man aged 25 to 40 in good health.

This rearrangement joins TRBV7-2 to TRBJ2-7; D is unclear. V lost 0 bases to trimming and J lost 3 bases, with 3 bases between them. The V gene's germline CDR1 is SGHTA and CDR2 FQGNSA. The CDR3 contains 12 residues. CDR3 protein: CASSLAYYEQYF. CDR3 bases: TGTGCCAGCAGCTTAGCGTACTACGAGCAGTACTTC.

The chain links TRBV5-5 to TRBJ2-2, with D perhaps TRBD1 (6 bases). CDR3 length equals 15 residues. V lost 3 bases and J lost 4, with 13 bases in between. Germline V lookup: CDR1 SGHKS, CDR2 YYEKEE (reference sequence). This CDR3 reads CASSSYTGITGELFF. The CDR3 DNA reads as TGTGCCAGCAGCTCCTACACAGGGATCACCGGGGAGCTGTTTTTT.

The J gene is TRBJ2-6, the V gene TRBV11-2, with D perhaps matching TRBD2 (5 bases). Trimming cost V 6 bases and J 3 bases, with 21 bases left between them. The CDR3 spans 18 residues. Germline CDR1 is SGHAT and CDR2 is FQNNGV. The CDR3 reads CASRPLSSEEGGANVLTF. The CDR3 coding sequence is TGTGCCAGCAGACCACTCTCTTCCGAAGAGGGTGGGGCCAACGTCCTGACTTTC.

CDR3 nucleotides: TGTGCCAGCAGTGTCCGACAGGCCACCTCCTACGAGCAGTACTTC. This codes for CASSVRQATSYEQYF. The genes are TRBV25-1 and TRBJ2-7; possible D gene TRBD1, 6 bases. Germline V gene data show CDR1 as MGHDK and CDR2 as SYGVNS. This CDR3 contains 15 residues. Trimming took off 4 bases at V and 0 bases at J, with 13 bases between the two ends.

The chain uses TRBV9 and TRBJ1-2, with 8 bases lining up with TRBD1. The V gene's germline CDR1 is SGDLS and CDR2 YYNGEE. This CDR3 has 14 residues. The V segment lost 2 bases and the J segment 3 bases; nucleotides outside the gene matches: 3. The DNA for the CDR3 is TGTGCCAGCAGCGTTCAGGGGGCTGACTATGGCTACACCTTC. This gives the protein CASSVQGADYGYTF.

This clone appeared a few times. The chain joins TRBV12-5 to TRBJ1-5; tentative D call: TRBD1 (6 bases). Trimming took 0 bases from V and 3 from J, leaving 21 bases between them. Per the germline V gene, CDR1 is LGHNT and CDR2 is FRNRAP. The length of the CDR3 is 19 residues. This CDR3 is CASGLVLEVWTEANQPQHF. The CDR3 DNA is TGTGCTAGTGGTTTGGTACTGGAGGTTTGGACAGAAGCCAATCAGCCCCAGCATTTT.

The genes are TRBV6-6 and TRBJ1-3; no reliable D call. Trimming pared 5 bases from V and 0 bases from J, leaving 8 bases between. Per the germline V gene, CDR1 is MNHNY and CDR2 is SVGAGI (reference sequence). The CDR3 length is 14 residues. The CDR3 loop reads CASSGPTSGNTIYF. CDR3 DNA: TGTGCCAGCAGTGGACCGACCTCTGGAAACACCATATATTTT.

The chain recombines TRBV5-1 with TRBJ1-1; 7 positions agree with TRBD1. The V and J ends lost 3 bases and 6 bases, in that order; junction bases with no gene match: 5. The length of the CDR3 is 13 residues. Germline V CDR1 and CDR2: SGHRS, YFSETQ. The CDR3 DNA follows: TGCGCCAGCAGCTATGACAGGGCTTCTGAAGCTTTCTTT. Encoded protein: CASSYDRASEAFF.

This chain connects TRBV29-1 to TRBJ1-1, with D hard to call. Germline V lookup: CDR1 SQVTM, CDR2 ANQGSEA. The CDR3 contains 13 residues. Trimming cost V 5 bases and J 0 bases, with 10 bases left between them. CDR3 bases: TGCAGCGTTTTCGGGGTAGTGAACACTGAAGCTTTCTTT. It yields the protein CSVFGVVNTEAFF.

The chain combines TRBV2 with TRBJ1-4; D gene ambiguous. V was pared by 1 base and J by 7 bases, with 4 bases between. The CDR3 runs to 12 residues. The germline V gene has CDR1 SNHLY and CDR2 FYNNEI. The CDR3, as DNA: TGTGCCAGCAGTGAAGTCCGTGAAAAACTGTTTTTT. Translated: CASSEVREKLFF.

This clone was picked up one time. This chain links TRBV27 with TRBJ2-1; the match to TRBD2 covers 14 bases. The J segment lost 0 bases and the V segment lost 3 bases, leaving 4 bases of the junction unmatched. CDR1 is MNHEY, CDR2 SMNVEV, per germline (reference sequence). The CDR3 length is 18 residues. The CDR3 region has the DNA TGTGCCAGCAGTTTCGGACTAGCGGGGGGAGTCTCCTACAATGAGCAGTTCTTC. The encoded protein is CASSFGLAGGVSYNEQFF.

This CDR3 is CASSITSVVLDEQYF. CDR3 bases: TGTGCCAGCAGCATTACTAGCGTTGTTCTGGACGAGCAGTACTTC. This chain connects TRBV7-9 to TRBJ2-7; 7 bases agree with TRBD2. The CDR3 consists of 15 residues. CDR1 SEHNR and CDR2 FQNEAQ come from the germline V gene (reference sequence). Trimming took 5 bases from V and 5 from J; bases not matched to a gene: 12.

DNA for the CDR3: TGTGCCAGCAGTCTAAGCGCAGGGACGGCATCTAATGAAAAACTGTTTTTT. It codes for CASSLSAGTASNEKLFF. J is TRBJ1-4 and V is TRBV28; possible D gene TRBD1, 5 bases. Germline CDR1 reads MDHEN; CDR2 reads SYDVKM. V was cut by 5 bases and J by 3 bases, with 19 bases left in between. This CDR3 has 17 residues.

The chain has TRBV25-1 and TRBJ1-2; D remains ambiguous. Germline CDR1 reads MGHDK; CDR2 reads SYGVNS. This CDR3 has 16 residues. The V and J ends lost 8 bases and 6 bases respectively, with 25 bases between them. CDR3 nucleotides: TGTGCCAGCGAGCCCCTCGAGAGGGTAGGGTTGGATGGCTACACCTTC. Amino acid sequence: CASEPLERVGLDGYTF.

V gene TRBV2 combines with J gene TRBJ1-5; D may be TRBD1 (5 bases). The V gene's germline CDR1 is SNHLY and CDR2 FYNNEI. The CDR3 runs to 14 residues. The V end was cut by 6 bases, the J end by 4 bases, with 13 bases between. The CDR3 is CASRGISGNQPQHF. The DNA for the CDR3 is TGTGCCAGCAGGGGAATATCAGGGAATCAGCCCCAGCATTTT.

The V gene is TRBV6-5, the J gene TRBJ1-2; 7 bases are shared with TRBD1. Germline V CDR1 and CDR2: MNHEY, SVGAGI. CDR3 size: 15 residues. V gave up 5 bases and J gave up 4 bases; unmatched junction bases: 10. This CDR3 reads CASSRVGQAFYGYTF. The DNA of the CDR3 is TGTGCCAGCAGTCGGGTCGGACAGGCATTCTATGGCTACACCTTC.

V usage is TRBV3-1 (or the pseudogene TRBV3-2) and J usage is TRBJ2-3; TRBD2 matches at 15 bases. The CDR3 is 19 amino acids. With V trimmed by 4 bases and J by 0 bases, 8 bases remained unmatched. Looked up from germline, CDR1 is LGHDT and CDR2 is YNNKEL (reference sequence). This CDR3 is CASSPGLAGGDTSTDTQYF. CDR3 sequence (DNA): TGTGCCAGCAGCCCCGGACTAGCGGGGGGGGACACTAGCACAGATACGCAGTATTTT.

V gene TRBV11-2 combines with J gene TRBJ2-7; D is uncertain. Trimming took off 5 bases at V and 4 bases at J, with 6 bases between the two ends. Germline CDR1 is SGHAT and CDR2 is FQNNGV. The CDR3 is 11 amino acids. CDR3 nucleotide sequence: TGTGCCAGCAGCGCGGCGTACGAGCAGTACTTC. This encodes CASSAAYEQYF.